This is a list of T cell receptor beta chains from one sample in a study of T cells in Graves' hyperthyroidism and ophthalmopathy. TCRdb re-derived calls from the multiplex PCR reads in MiXCR, one entry per CDR3 protein. The data contain about 380,000 distinct CDR3 sequences, around 20% of them singletons. Material: blood. These receptors were taken from a man aged 18 to 30 with Graves' ophthalmopathy. CDR3s include the opening cysteine and the closing phenylalanine or tryptophan. D genes are given only for firm matches. A clone size is listed for some rows: how often the clone was seen (once, few, many), or a class if it is expanded.

J gene: TRBJ2-1; D gene: TRBD2; clone size: many; V gene: TRBV6-2/TRBV6-3; CDR3 DNA: TGTGCCAGCAGTTCACCTCTAAGCGTGACTAGCGGAAACCTCAATGAGCAGTTCTTC; CDR3 protein: CASSSPLSVTSGNLNEQFF
J gene: TRBJ1-1; D gene: TRBD1; clone size: many; V gene: TRBV2; CDR3 DNA: TGTGCCAGCAGCCGCTGGGGACAGGGAAACACTGAAGCTTTCTTT; CDR3 protein: CASSRWGQGNTEAFF
J gene: TRBJ1-1; D gene: -; clone size: many; V gene: TRBV5-5; CDR3 DNA: TGTGCCAGCAGCCTGACTAACACTGAAGCTTTCTTT; CDR3 protein: CASSLTNTEAFF
J gene: TRBJ1-1; D gene: -; clone size: many; V gene: TRBV5-6; CDR3 DNA: TGTGCCAGCAGACGGGAGTCTGAAGCTTTCTTT; CDR3 protein: CASRRESEAFF
J gene: TRBJ2-1; D gene: TRBD2; clone size: many; V gene: TRBV2; CDR3 DNA: TGTGCCGACGGGACTAGCGGGGGGGGCCATGAGCAGTTCTTC; CDR3 protein: CADGTSGGGHEQFF
J gene: TRBJ1-1; D gene: -; clone size: many; V gene: TRBV19; CDR3 DNA: TGTGCCAGCGGCCGAGTAGAGAACACTGAAGCTTTCTTT; CDR3 protein: CASGRVENTEAFF
J gene: TRBJ2-5; D gene: TRBD2; clone size: -; V gene: TRBV12-3/TRBV12-4; CDR3 DNA: TGTGCCAGCAGTGGAGGGACTAGCGGGGCCCAAGAGACCCAGTACTTC; CDR3 protein: CASSGGTSGAQETQYF
J gene: TRBJ1-6; D gene: -; clone size: many; V gene: TRBV5-1; CDR3 DNA: TGCGCCAGCAGCTTGGCCGGGCAGGGGATAAATTCACCCCTCCACTTT; CDR3 protein: CASSLAGQGINSPLHF
J gene: TRBJ2-3; D gene: -; clone size: -; V gene: TRBV13; CDR3 DNA: TGTGCCAGCAGCTTAGCCCAGGGCTCCACAGATACGCAGTATTTT; CDR3 protein: CASSLAQGSTDTQYF
J gene: TRBJ2-3; D gene: TRBD2; clone size: many; V gene: TRBV20-1; CDR3 DNA: TGCAGTGCTAGTGATGTACTAGCGGGGGGACCAGATACGCAGTATTTT; CDR3 protein: CSASDVLAGGPDTQYF
J gene: TRBJ2-7; D gene: -; clone size: many; V gene: TRBV2; CDR3 DNA: TGTGCCACCGAATACGAGTACGAGCAGTACTTC; CDR3 protein: CATEYEYEQYF
J gene: TRBJ2-7; D gene: -; clone size: -; V gene: TRBV29-1; CDR3 DNA: TGCAGCGTTAAAGGAGAGGGACTCTACGAGCAGTACTTC; CDR3 protein: CSVKGEGLYEQYF
J gene: TRBJ2-5; D gene: -; clone size: -; V gene: TRBV6-4; CDR3 DNA: TGTGCCAGCAGCACGAAGTACTTC; CDR3 protein: CASSTKYF
J gene: TRBJ2-7; D gene: TRBD1; clone size: many; V gene: TRBV18; CDR3 DNA: TGTGCCAGCTCACAGGGGGCGTTCGAGCAGTACTTC; CDR3 protein: CASSQGAFEQYF
J gene: TRBJ1-2; D gene: TRBD1; clone size: many; V gene: TRBV3-1; CDR3 DNA: TGTGCCAGCAGTCAACTGGTGGCAGGGGGCGATGGCTACACCTTC; CDR3 protein: CASSQLVAGGDGYTF
J gene: TRBJ1-4; D gene: -; clone size: many; V gene: TRBV7-8; CDR3 DNA: TGTGCCAGCAGCTTAGGACCACCGCAGGGCAATGAAAAACTGTTTTTT; CDR3 protein: CASSLGPPQGNEKLFF
J gene: TRBJ2-1; D gene: -; clone size: -; V gene: TRBV11-2; CDR3 DNA: TGTGCCAGCAGCTCGCTGAGAGGGGGCAATGAGCAGTTCTTC; CDR3 protein: CASSSLRGGNEQFF
J gene: TRBJ1-1; D gene: -; clone size: many; V gene: TRBV2; CDR3 DNA: TGTGCCAGCTTGGACTCGAACACTGAAGCTTTCTTT; CDR3 protein: CASLDSNTEAFF
J gene: TRBJ1-1; D gene: -; clone size: -; V gene: TRBV6-5; CDR3 DNA: TGTGCCAGCAGTTACTCTAAAACAGGGAGGAACACTGAAGCTTTCTTT; CDR3 protein: CASSYSKTGRNTEAFF
J gene: TRBJ1-1; D gene: -; clone size: -; V gene: TRBV29-1; CDR3 DNA: TGCAGCGTTGAATTTCAGATGAACACTGAAGCTTTCTTT; CDR3 protein: CSVEFQMNTEAFF
J gene: TRBJ2-1; D gene: TRBD2; clone size: many; V gene: TRBV12-3/TRBV12-4; CDR3 DNA: TGTGCCAGCAGCCCGACTAGCCCAGATGAGCAGTTCTTC; CDR3 protein: CASSPTSPDEQFF
J gene: TRBJ1-5; D gene: -; clone size: many; V gene: TRBV12-3/TRBV12-4; CDR3 DNA: TGTGCCAGCAGTTTTATATACGGAGGGGATCAGCCCCAGCATTTT; CDR3 protein: CASSFIYGGDQPQHF
J gene: TRBJ2-1; D gene: -; clone size: many; V gene: TRBV5-1; CDR3 DNA: TGCGCCAGCGCTAGAGGCAATGAGCAGTTCTTC; CDR3 protein: CASARGNEQFF
J gene: TRBJ2-7; D gene: -; clone size: many; V gene: TRBV11-2; CDR3 DNA: TGTGCCAGCAGTCCCTCCTACGAGCAGTACTTC; CDR3 protein: CASSPSYEQYF
J gene: TRBJ2-7; D gene: -; clone size: many; V gene: TRBV5-1; CDR3 DNA: TGCGCCAGCAGCTTGGCCCCAGAACAGGTAGCCTACGAGCAGTACTTC; CDR3 protein: CASSLAPEQVAYEQYF
J gene: TRBJ2-1; D gene: TRBD2; clone size: many; V gene: TRBV2; CDR3 DNA: TGTGCCAGCAGTCCTAGCGGGGGGGGAGTCCATGAGCAGTTCTTC; CDR3 protein: CASSPSGGGVHEQFF
J gene: TRBJ1-2; D gene: TRBD1; clone size: -; V gene: TRBV5-1; CDR3 DNA: TGCGCCAGCAGCTTGGACCGGGACAGGGGGACGTCCTATGGCTACACCTTC; CDR3 protein: CASSLDRDRGTSYGYTF
J gene: TRBJ1-1; D gene: -; clone size: many; V gene: TRBV5-6; CDR3 DNA: TGTGCCAGCAGCGAGGGACTCCTGAACACTGAAGCTTTCTTT; CDR3 protein: CASSEGLLNTEAFF
J gene: TRBJ1-1; D gene: TRBD1; clone size: many; V gene: TRBV29-1; CDR3 DNA: TGCAGCGTCCCACCACAGGGGCAACTGAACACTGAAGCTTTCTTT; CDR3 protein: CSVPPQGQLNTEAFF
J gene: TRBJ2-3; D gene: TRBD1; clone size: many; V gene: TRBV7-9; CDR3 DNA: TGTGCCAGCAGCCCGCCGGGACAGAGTAGCACAGATACGCAGTATTTT; CDR3 protein: CASSPPGQSSTDTQYF
J gene: TRBJ2-1; D gene: -; clone size: many; V gene: TRBV3-1; CDR3 DNA: TGTGCCAGCAGCCCCCGACAGAATTCCTACAATGAGCAGTTCTTC; CDR3 protein: CASSPRQNSYNEQFF
J gene: TRBJ2-5; D gene: TRBD2; clone size: many; V gene: TRBV5-1; CDR3 DNA: TGCGCCAGCAGGAGCGGGGGAGACCAAGAGACCCAGTACTTC; CDR3 protein: CASRSGGDQETQYF
J gene: TRBJ2-7; D gene: -; clone size: -; V gene: TRBV7-8; CDR3 DNA: TGTGCCAGCAGCTCTCCGGGAAATACCTACGAGCAGTACTTC; CDR3 protein: CASSSPGNTYEQYF
J gene: TRBJ2-5; D gene: -; clone size: few; V gene: TRBV7-9; CDR3 DNA: TGTGCCAGCACCCTAAGGGAGACCCAGTACTTC; CDR3 protein: CASTLRETQYF
J gene: TRBJ2-3; D gene: TRBD1; clone size: few; V gene: TRBV5-1; CDR3 DNA: TGCGCCAGCGCGAAAATAGGGGGCGTAGGCACAGATACGCAGTATTTT; CDR3 protein: CASAKIGGVGTDTQYF
J gene: TRBJ1-1; D gene: -; clone size: many; V gene: TRBV6-2/TRBV6-3; CDR3 DNA: TGTGCCAGCAGTTACTTCCGGGGATCCCCAGGGAACACTGAAGCTTTCTTT; CDR3 protein: CASSYFRGSPGNTEAFF
J gene: TRBJ1-1; D gene: -; clone size: many; V gene: TRBV7-9; CDR3 DNA: TGTGCCAGCAGCCGGGATGAGGGCCCGACCACTGAAGCTTTCTTT; CDR3 protein: CASSRDEGPTTEAFF
J gene: TRBJ1-1; D gene: -; clone size: many; V gene: TRBV12-3/TRBV12-4; CDR3 DNA: TGTGCCAGCAGACTTACAGGCCATTGGCGCATGAACACTGAAGCTTTCTTT; CDR3 protein: CASRLTGHWRMNTEAFF
J gene: TRBJ1-3; D gene: -; clone size: -; V gene: TRBV5-1; CDR3 DNA: TGCGCCGGCAGCCCAGGGACCGCGGCCTGGGCTGGAAACACCATATATTTT; CDR3 protein: CAGSPGTAAWAGNTIYF
J gene: TRBJ1-5; D gene: -; clone size: few; V gene: TRBV12-3/TRBV12-4; CDR3 DNA: TGTGCCAGCAGTTTTTCGGGGGCCGGTCAGCCCCAGCATTTT; CDR3 protein: CASSFSGAGQPQHF
J gene: TRBJ1-4; D gene: -; clone size: -; V gene: TRBV18; CDR3 DNA: TGTGCCAGCTCACGGGATACAGGGTCCAATGAAAAACTGTTTTTT; CDR3 protein: CASSRDTGSNEKLFF
J gene: TRBJ2-1; D gene: -; clone size: -; V gene: TRBV24-1; CDR3 DNA: TGTGCCACCAGTGATTACGGCGTGGATTACTCCTACAATGAGCAGTTCTTC; CDR3 protein: CATSDYGVDYSYNEQFF
J gene: TRBJ1-3; D gene: -; clone size: -; V gene: TRBV10-3; CDR3 DNA: TGTGCCATCAGTGTGGGTGACTCTGGAAACACCATATATTTT; CDR3 protein: CAISVGDSGNTIYF
J gene: TRBJ1-5; D gene: TRBD1; clone size: many; V gene: TRBV12-3/TRBV12-4; CDR3 DNA: TGTGCCAGCAGTTTGAGACAGGGACATCAGCCCCAGCATTTT; CDR3 protein: CASSLRQGHQPQHF
J gene: TRBJ1-1; D gene: TRBD1; clone size: -; V gene: TRBV2; CDR3 DNA: TGTGCCACAGGGGGCCCACTGGACACTGAAGCCTTCTTT; CDR3 protein: CATGGPLDTEAFF
J gene: TRBJ1-2; D gene: -; clone size: -; V gene: TRBV2; CDR3 DNA: TGTGCCAGCAACCGGGACATCGCCCTATCCTACACCTTC; CDR3 protein: CASNRDIALSYTF
J gene: TRBJ2-7; D gene: -; clone size: -; V gene: TRBV5-1; CDR3 DNA: TGCGCCAGCCGCCTCAGGGATAGCTCCTACGAGCAGTACTTC; CDR3 protein: CASRLRDSSYEQYF
J gene: TRBJ2-2; D gene: -; clone size: few; V gene: TRBV4-1; CDR3 DNA: TGCGCCAGCAGCCCCCGCGGGCAGAGCACCGGGGAGCTGTTTTTT; CDR3 protein: CASSPRGQSTGELFF
J gene: TRBJ1-1; D gene: TRBD1; clone size: few; V gene: TRBV12-3/TRBV12-4; CDR3 DNA: TGTGCCAGCAGCGCTAACAGGGGCCGCACTGAAGCTTTCTTT; CDR3 protein: CASSANRGRTEAFF
J gene: TRBJ1-1; D gene: -; clone size: -; V gene: TRBV29-1; CDR3 DNA: TGCAGCGTTCACGGGACCGTTTTGAGCACTGAAGCTTTCTTT; CDR3 protein: CSVHGTVLSTEAFF
J gene: TRBJ2-7; D gene: TRBD2; clone size: -; V gene: TRBV5-6; CDR3 DNA: TGTGTCAGCAGCCCTCCGGGAGGGGGCTCCTACGAGCAGTACTTC; CDR3 protein: CVSSPPGGGSYEQYF
J gene: TRBJ1-5; D gene: -; clone size: few; V gene: TRBV7-9; CDR3 DNA: TGTGCCAGCAGCTTAGATTCAGAAGTGGCAGAGCCCCAGCATTTT; CDR3 protein: CASSLDSEVAEPQHF
J gene: TRBJ1-2; D gene: -; clone size: -; V gene: TRBV29-1; CDR3 DNA: TGCAGCTCCCTGACAGGCGATGGCTACACCTTC; CDR3 protein: CSSLTGDGYTF
J gene: TRBJ1-1; D gene: -; clone size: many; V gene: TRBV10-3; CDR3 DNA: TGTGCCATACAGGGCCAGAACACTGAAGCTTTCTTT; CDR3 protein: CAIQGQNTEAFF
J gene: TRBJ2-3; D gene: TRBD2; clone size: many; V gene: TRBV6-1; CDR3 DNA: TGTGCCAGCAGTGTTCTAGCGGGGGAGACGCAGTATTTT; CDR3 protein: CASSVLAGETQYF